This T cell receptor (beta chain) was obtained from a study of blood T cell repertoires in COVID-19. Turning to the study itself: Samples taken during acute and convalescent COVID-19 were collected in the United States, Italy and Spain. In each case, the material was cDNA or gDNA derived from T cells, B-cell-depleted T cells, or PBMCs.

The CDR3 consists of 14 residues. Germline V gives CDR1 SQVTM, CDR2 ANQGSEA. V trimming: 5 bases; J trimming: 11 bases; junction bases outside the gene matches: 12. This clone appeared a single time. In the authors' workflow: Estimation of nucleated cell counts relied on the amplification of reference gene primers. The repertoire was sequenced with immunoSEQ multiplex PCR; TCRdb's copy has only in-frame clones and lacks some. The V and J calls and clone size come from that table; D and trimming were worked out from the DNA. The sample lists approximately 190,000 clones, 75% to 90% occurring once. V and J are TRBV29-1 and TRBJ2-3; 11 positions agree with TRBD2. Sample: peripheral blood. The TCR sequence derives from a woman between 40 and 50 years old with acute or convalescent COVID-19. CDR3 DNA sequence: TGCAGCGTTTTTACCGGGACTAGCGGCCACTTGCAGTATTTT. This sequence encodes CSVFTGTSGHLQYF.